Listed here are 2 T cell receptor beta chains from one sample, sequenced in a study of CD8+ T cells in alopecia areata listed by TCRdb under 2018. The method was the immunoSEQ multiplex PCR assay. RNA was extracted from all samples and reverse transcribed into cDNA, which served as template for TCR sequencing. TCRdb obtained this table from immuneACCESS and retained in-frame rearrangements with V and J assigned. These tables miss some clones; where compared with another copy, unresolved V genes account for less than half of the shortfall, and the remainder is unexplained. Across this sample there are over 100,000 clones, with roughly 50% seen only once. 12% of the sample lies in the top ten. This sample's time point label indicates: roughly 24 weeks on oral tofacitinib. According to the study, the label for this sample's treatment or condition signals: oral pan-JAK inhibitor, 5-10 mg twice daily.

Sequencing was performed on CD8+ T cells sorted from blood, taken at week 24, from a patient treated with tofacitinib. Receptors originate from a human donor with alopecia areata.

CDR3 DNA sequence: TGTGCCAGCAACCGGGGAGGCGGAACCTACAATGAGCAGTTCTTC. Its translation is CASNRGGGTYNEQFF. This chain uses TRBV5-6 with TRBJ2-1; D is perhaps TRBD2 (6 bases). The CDR3 sequence is 15 residues long. In germline, CDR1 is SGHDT, CDR2 YYEEEE. The V gene lost 6 bases and the J gene lost 2 bases, with 15 bases spanning the gap.

This clone was detected only once. The chain combines TRBV6-5 with TRBJ2-7, with D unresolved. Germline V gene lookup returns CDR1 MNHEY and CDR2 SVGAGI. V lost 0 bases and J lost 7, with 10 bases in between. CDR3 length: 13 amino acids. The CDR3 reads CASSYSAGLEQYF. CDR3 DNA: TGTGCCAGCAGTTACTCGGCTGGGCTTGAGCAGTACTTC.